Following are 18 T cell receptor beta chains from one sample sequenced in a study of blood T cells in healthy people across ages. It was with a sample-barcoded 5' primer and a J-beta primer mix that a second PCR of roughly 7 to 12 cycles was run. TCRdb ran MiXCR on the 5' RACE reads and lists one entry per CDR3 protein. The sample holds 1.5 million to 2 million distinct CDR3 sequences, around half seen once. Sequencing was done on a sample of blood. All receptors come from a woman in her forties in good health.

The J gene is TRBJ2-3, the V gene TRBV7-9; perhaps TRBD2 as D (5 bases). Germline V lookup: CDR1 SEHNR, CDR2 FQNEAQ (reference sequence). V was trimmed by 5 bases and J by 2 bases, leaving 14 bases between them. The CDR3 sequence is 15 residues long. The CDR3 spells CASSLISGATDTQYF. For the CDR3, the DNA is TGTGCCAGCAGCCTCATAAGCGGAGCCACAGATACGCAGTATTTT.

The V call is TRBV2, the J call TRBJ1-6; 7 nucleotides line up with TRBD1. Germline CDR1 reads SNHLY; CDR2 reads FYNNEI. The CDR3 is 16 amino acids. The ends lost 6 bases at V and 9 bases at J; junction bases unmatched: 14. Here the CDR3 DNA reads TGTGCCAGCAGCGAGGCCCCCCAGGGGGTTGGTTCACCCCTCCACTTT. Protein: CASSEAPQGVGSPLHF.

The V and J genes are TRBV7-2 and TRBJ2-1, with a possible D match to TRBD1 (5 bases). The end of the DNA aligns better with TRBJ2-7, so the J call may be wrong. The germline V gene encodes CDR1 SGHTA and CDR2 FQGNSA. There are 16 residues in the CDR3. The CDR3 is CASSLGAGSTYNEQYF. In DNA, the CDR3 is TGTGCCAGCAGCTTAGGGGCAGGGTCCACCTACAATGAGCAGTACTTC.

The chain links TRBV28 to TRBJ2-7; tentative D call: TRBD1 (6 bases). Trimming took off 6 bases at V and 4 bases at J, with 16 bases between the two ends. Germline-derived CDR1 and CDR2 are MDHEN and SYDVKM. This CDR3 has 14 residues. CDR3 DNA: TGTGCCAGCAGCTTAGAAGGGACACCGTACGAGCAGTACTTC. Protein sequence: CASSLEGTPYEQYF.

V usage is TRBV3-1 and J usage is TRBJ2-7; D remains unclear. Germline V gives CDR1 LGHDT, CDR2 YNNKEL (reference sequence). The V end lost 0 bases, the J end lost 2 bases, and 14 bases lay between the germline ends. The CDR3 is made up of 16 amino acids. The CDR3 loop is CASSQESAATTYEQYF. The CDR3 DNA sequence: TGTGCCAGCAGCCAAGAATCGGCCGCTACCACCTACGAGCAGTACTTC.

The chain recombines TRBV4-3 with TRBJ2-1; 10 positions agree with TRBD2. The J segment lost 8 bases and the V segment lost 0 bases, leaving 4 bases of the junction unmatched. The CDR3 sequence is 15 residues long. Germline CDR1 is LGHNA and CDR2 is YSLEER. The CDR3 sequence: CASSQEIGTSDEQFF. The DNA for the CDR3 is TGCGCCAGCAGCCAAGAGATCGGGACTAGCGATGAGCAGTTCTTC.

This clonotype has more than one count but fewer than ten. This rearrangement joins TRBV4-2 to TRBJ1-2, with 9 bases identical to TRBD1. After removal of 1 base from V and 3 bases from J, the junction contained 12 bases not matched to a gene. Germline lookup yields CDR1 LGHNA and CDR2 YNFKEQ. The length of the CDR3 is 18 residues. The CDR3 reads CASSQGGGQGLGHYGYTF. As DNA, the CDR3 is TGTGCCAGCAGCCAAGGAGGGGGACAGGGCTTAGGGCACTATGGCTACACCTTC.

The rearrangement joins TRBV5-1 to TRBJ2-1, with 11 positions matching TRBD1. The CDR3 runs 13 residues. Germline CDR1 is SGHRS and CDR2 is YFSETQ. V lost 3 bases to trimming and J lost 9 bases; unmatched junction nucleotides: 2. The CDR3 DNA reads TGCGCCAGCAGCTCTGGACAGGGGGCTGAGCAGTTCTTC. Translation gives CASSSGQGAEQFF.

CDR3 nucleotide sequence: TGTGCCAGCAGCTTATGGCCGGAGCACAGGGGTGTCTCCTACGAGCAGTACTTC. It specifies CASSLWPEHRGVSYEQYF. The chain couples TRBV7-2 to TRBJ2-7, with 7 bases matching TRBD1. Germline V CDR1 and CDR2: SGHTA, FQGNSA. V lost 2 bases, J lost 0 bases, and 13 bases stayed unmatched. CDR3 length equals 18 residues.

This clonotype was detected a few times. The rearrangement links TRBV6-2 or TRBV6-3 to TRBJ2-5; weak D call: TRBD2 (6 bases). The CDR3 has 15 amino acids. Germline V gene sequence: CDR1 MNHEY, CDR2 SVGEGT. Trimming stripped 2 bases from V and 2 bases from J, with 12 bases between. The CDR3 DNA sequence: TGTGCCAGCAGTTACGAGGGACTGTTGCAAGAGACCCAGTACTTC. Its protein is CASSYEGLLQETQYF.

This clonotype has only a few counts. This chain connects TRBV5-6 to TRBJ2-1; D tentatively reads TRBD1 or TRBD2 (6 bases each). CDR3 length: 15 amino acids. CDR1 and CDR2 from the germline V gene are SGHDT and YYEEEE. The germline V and J ends were trimmed by 0 bases and 7 bases, with 14 bases remaining between them. The CDR3 nucleotides are TGTGCCAGCAGCTTGGAGGGGGGAAACGCGAATGAGCAGTTCTTC. Encoded protein: CASSLEGGNANEQFF.

The chain employs TRBV7-8 and TRBJ2-7; D gene unclear. There are 14 residues in the CDR3. The germline V and J ends were trimmed by 0 bases and 6 bases, with 12 bases remaining between them. The germline gives CDR1 SGHVS, CDR2 FQNEAQ. Here the CDR3 reads CASSLARSTSEQYF. CDR3 coding DNA: TGTGCCAGCAGCTTAGCCCGGTCCACCAGCGAGCAGTACTTC.

The V call is TRBV10-3, the J call TRBJ1-2; 9 bases are a match to TRBD1. The CDR3 length is 14 residues. V shed 7 bases, J shed 2 bases, and the junction held 5 bases outside the gene matches. Germline V gives CDR1 ENHRY, CDR2 SYGVKD. The DNA for the CDR3 is TGTGCCATCAAAAGAGGACAGGGGAACTATGGCTACACCTTC. This codes for CAIKRGQGNYGYTF.

This chain connects TRBV9 to TRBJ1-4; 7 bases are shared with TRBD1. V dropped 3 bases and J dropped 5; count of bases not matched to a gene: 7. The CDR3 is made up of 15 amino acids. The V gene's germline CDR1 is SGDLS and CDR2 YYNGEE. CDR3 loop: CASSGFEGANEKLFF. The CDR3 nucleotides are TGTGCCAGCAGCGGATTTGAGGGGGCAAATGAAAAACTGTTTTTT.

The chain links TRBV28 to TRBJ1-2; no reliable D call. The CDR3 length is 14 residues. V dropped 4 bases and J dropped 10 bases, with 19 bases sitting between them. Germline V gene lookup returns CDR1 MDHEN and CDR2 SYDVKM. CDR3 sequence (DNA): TGTGCCAGCAGTTCGTCACGGACCGCGCGCCTCTACACCTTC. Its protein product is CASSSSRTARLYTF.

The chain joins TRBV12-3 or TRBV12-4 to TRBJ1-4; 10 bases are a match to TRBD1. Trimming removed 0 bases from V and 9 bases from J; junction bases left unmatched: 4. The CDR3 runs 15 residues. CDR3 amino acids: CASSLASGQGQKLFF. The CDR3 DNA is TGTGCCAGCAGTTTAGCGTCGGGACAGGGGCAAAAACTGTTTTTT.

The table lists this clonotype with many counts. The chain joins TRBV6-2 or TRBV6-3 to TRBJ2-5, with 9 positions matching TRBD1. The length of the CDR3 is 13 residues. The junction had 2 bases not matched to a gene; V was cut back by 6 bases and J by 3 bases. CDR1 MNHEY and CDR2 SVGEGT come from the germline V gene. CDR3 protein: CASRRTGEETQYF. The CDR3 nucleotides are TGTGCCAGCAGACGGACAGGGGAAGAGACCCAGTACTTC.

V is TRBV5-1 and J is TRBJ2-1, with TRBD1 matching over 11 bases. V dropped 3 bases and J dropped 6; count of bases not matched to a gene: 26. The CDR3 is 22 residues long. CDR1 and CDR2 from the germline V gene are SGHRS and YFSETQ. CDR3 amino acids: CASSSHRGPGQGVLGLGNEQFF. The DNA for the CDR3 is TGCGCCAGCAGCTCGCACCGTGGACCGGGACAGGGGGTTTTAGGTTTAGGCAATGAGCAGTTCTTC.